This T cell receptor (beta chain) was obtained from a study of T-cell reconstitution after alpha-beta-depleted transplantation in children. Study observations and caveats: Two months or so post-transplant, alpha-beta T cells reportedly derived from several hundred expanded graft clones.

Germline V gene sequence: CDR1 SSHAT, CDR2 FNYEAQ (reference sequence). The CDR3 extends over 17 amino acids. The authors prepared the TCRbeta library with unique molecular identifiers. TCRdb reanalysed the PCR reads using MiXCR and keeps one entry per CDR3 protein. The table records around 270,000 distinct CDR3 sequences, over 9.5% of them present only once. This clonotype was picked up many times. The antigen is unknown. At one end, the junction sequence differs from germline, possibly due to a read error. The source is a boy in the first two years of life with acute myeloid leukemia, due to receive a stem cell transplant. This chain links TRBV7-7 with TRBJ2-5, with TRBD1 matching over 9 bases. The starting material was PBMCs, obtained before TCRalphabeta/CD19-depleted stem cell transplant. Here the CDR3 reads CASSSEPGQGPQETQYF. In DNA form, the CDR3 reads TGTGCTAGCAGCTCAGAACCGGGACAGGGTCCCCAAGAGACCCAGTACTTC.